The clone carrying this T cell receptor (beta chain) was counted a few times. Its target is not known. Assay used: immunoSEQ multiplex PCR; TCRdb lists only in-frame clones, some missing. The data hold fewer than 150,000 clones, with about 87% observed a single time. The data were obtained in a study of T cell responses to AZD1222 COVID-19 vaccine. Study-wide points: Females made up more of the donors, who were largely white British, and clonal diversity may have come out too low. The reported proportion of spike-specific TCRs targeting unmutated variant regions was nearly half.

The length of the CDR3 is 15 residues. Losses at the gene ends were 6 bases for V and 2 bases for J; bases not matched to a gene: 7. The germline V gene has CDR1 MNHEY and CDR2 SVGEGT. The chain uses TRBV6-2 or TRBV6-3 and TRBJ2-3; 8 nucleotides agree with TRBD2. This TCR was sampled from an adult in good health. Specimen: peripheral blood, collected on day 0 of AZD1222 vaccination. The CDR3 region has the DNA TGTGCCAGCAGCCCAGGACTAGCCGACACAGATACGCAGTATTTT. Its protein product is CASSPGLADTDTQYF.